This T cell receptor (beta chain) was sequenced for a study of human T cells and chemical hapten exposure. Study conclusions and caveats: TCRs exceeding a frequency of 1 in 1000 stayed unchanged under DPC sensitization.

The CDR3 extends over 12 amino acids. V lost 6 bases and J 10 bases, leaving 15 bases between the germline ends. CDR1 is MDHEN, CDR2 SYDVKM, per germline. As for time point: healthy volunteer bleed at 6 weeks. Total RNA was isolated from whole blood that had not been fractionated. Individual cDNA molecules (in the library) carried attached unique molecular identifiers. TCRdb passed the RACE reads through MiXCR, listing each CDR3 protein once. There are under 45,000 distinct CDR3 sequences in the sample; 5.5% occur only once, and 10% to 15% lies in the top ten. This clonotype appeared many times. The antigen is not known.

Sequenced sample: whole blood. The clonotype comes from a human donor in good health. Some clones in this sample may be carry-over from other donors' samples. The chain has TRBV28 and TRBJ1-1; D is uncertain. The CDR3 loop reads CASRDPLGPAFF. The CDR3 bases are TGTGCCAGCAGGGATCCATTGGGCCCAGCTTTCTTT.